This T cell receptor beta chain was identified during a study of T cell repertoires in cytomegalovirus infection. Background on the study: Use of recently identified HLA-C-restricted and well-studied HLA-B-restricted CMV epitopes was part of the study. Both CMV infection and a matching HLA type were indicated by public TCR beta signatures.

Study-level points and caveats: Carriage of CMV together with the relevant HLA was identifiable through cumulative public TCR beta family frequency. In two of eight donors, the top clonotype was HLA-C-restricted CMV-specific.

One entry per CDR3 protein results from TCRdb running MiXCR on the reads. The sample lists hundreds of thousands of distinct CDR3 sequences; roughly 30% were seen once. The length of the CDR3 is 16 residues. Trimming took 2 bases from V and 0 from J, leaving 11 bases between them. CDR1 MNHEY and CDR2 SMNVEV come from the germline V gene (reference sequence). This clonotype was seen more than once but under ten times. Its target is unknown. The chain carries TRBV27 and TRBJ1-3; no firm D call. The sequencing here drew on cultured CD8+ T cells from PBMCs, taken from culture after CMV antigen stimulation. The source is a human donor in good health (CMV status not recorded). Some clones in this sample may be carry-over from other donors' samples. CDR3 loop: CASSLDRVGSGNTIYF. For the CDR3, the DNA is TGTGCCAGCAGTTTAGACCGTGTTGGCTCTGGAAACACCATATATTTT.